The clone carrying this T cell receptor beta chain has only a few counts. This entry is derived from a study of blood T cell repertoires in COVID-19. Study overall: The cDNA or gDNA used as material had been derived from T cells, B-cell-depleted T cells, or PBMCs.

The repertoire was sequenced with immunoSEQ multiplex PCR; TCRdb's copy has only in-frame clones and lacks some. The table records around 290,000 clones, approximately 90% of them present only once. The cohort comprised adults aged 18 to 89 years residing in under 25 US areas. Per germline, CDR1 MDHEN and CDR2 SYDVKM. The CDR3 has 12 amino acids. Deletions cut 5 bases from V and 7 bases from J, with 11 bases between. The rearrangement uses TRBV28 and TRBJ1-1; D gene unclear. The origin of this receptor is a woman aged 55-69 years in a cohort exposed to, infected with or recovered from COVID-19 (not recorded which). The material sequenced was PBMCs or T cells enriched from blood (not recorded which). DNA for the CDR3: TGTGCCAGCAGTGCCTATAAAAATGAAGCTTTCTTT. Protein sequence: CASSAYKNEAFF.